The sequence of this TCR beta chain was determined in a study of blood T cell repertoires in COVID-19. Study-wide background: Some COVID-19 samples were acute and others convalescent; all came from the United States, Italy and Spain. Sample material is recorded as cDNA or gDNA derived from T cells, B-cell-depleted T cells, or PBMCs.

This CDR3 is built from 13 residues. V lost 6 bases to trimming and J lost 1 base, with 9 bases between them. Germline CDR1 reads MDHEN; CDR2 reads SYDVKM. In the study's own analysis: Estimated nucleated cell counts came from reference gene primer amplification. Data came from immunoSEQ multiplex PCR; TCRdb stores just in-frame clones and leaves some out. V, J and clone size are taken as reported in that table, and D and trimming were inferred from the DNA itself. The table shows around 150,000 clones, with 70% to 85% occurring only once. The sequence derives from a woman older than 75 in a cohort sampled during active or convalescent COVID-19. The rearrangement joins TRBV28 to TRBJ1-1; no reliable D call. Sequenced: peripheral blood. CDR3 bases: TGTGCCAGCAGCCGGTCCCCGAACACTGAAGCTTTCTTT. Translating it yields CASSRSPNTEAFF. The variable domain in full, completed from reference TRBV28 and TRBJ1-1, reads DVKVTQSSRYLVKRTGEKVFLECVQDMDHENMFWYRQDPGLGLRLIYFSYDVKMKEKGDIPEGYSVSREKKERFSLILESASTNQTSMYLCASSRSPNTEAFFGQGTRLTVV.